This is a list of T cell receptor beta chains from one sample in a study of cytomegalovirus exposure and HLA in healthy donors. The method was immunoSEQ multiplex PCR; TCRdb's version includes in-frame clones alone and lacks a portion of them. The profile covers about 120,000 clones, with 66% appearing a single time and about 1.6% taken by the ten largest. Input material: PBMCs. These receptors came from a man younger than 35 in good health and CMV-seronegative. Each CDR3 is given with its conserved first and last residue. A D gene is named only where the DNA matches it firmly. A clone size is listed for some rows: how often the clone was seen (once, few, many), or a class if it is expanded.

-	-	TRBV10-3	TRBJ1-2	CAITPGTENGYTF	TGTGCCATCACCCCGGGGACTGAAAATGGCTACACCTTC
-	-	TRBV18	TRBJ2-7	CASSLVSYEQYF	TGTGCCAGCTCACTCGTGAGCTACGAGCAGTACTTC
TRBD1	few	TRBV9	TRBJ2-3	CASSPHQGAGSTDTQYF	TGTGCCAGCAGCCCTCACCAGGGGGCAGGTAGCACAGATACGCAGTATTTT
TRBD2	-	TRBV5-6	TRBJ2-1	CASSLGLAGYNEQFF	TGTGCCAGCAGCCTGGGACTAGCGGGATACAATGAGCAGTTCTTC
-	-	TRBV7-2	TRBJ2-5	CASSPRTDPEETQYF	TGTGCCAGCAGCCCCAGGACAGACCCCGAGGAGACCCAGTACTTC
TRBD1	-	TRBV28	TRBJ2-7	CASRSGTGGTYEQYF	TGTGCCAGCCGATCCGGGACAGGGGGCACCTACGAGCAGTACTTC
TRBD2	few	TRBV7-9	TRBJ2-2	CSSNREGGGTGELFF	TGTTCCAGCAATCGGGAGGGAGGAGGCACCGGGGAGCTGTTTTTT
-	-	TRBV19	TRBJ1-1	CASSTQRNTEAFF	TGTGCCAGTAGTACCCAGCGGAACACTGAAGCTTTCTTT
-	-	TRBV6-9	TRBJ2-7	CASSTRTEAYEQYF	TGTGCCAGCAGTACCCGGACTGAAGCCTACGAGCAGTACTTC
-	-	TRBV19	TRBJ1-1	CASSMPGRTTEAFF	TGTGCCAGCTCTATGCCAGGGAGGACCACTGAAGCTTTCTTT
TRBD2	-	TRBV5-4	TRBJ2-7	CASGAGNYEQYF	TGTGCCAGCGGAGCGGGGAACTACGAGCAGTACTTC
-	-	TRBV10-3	TRBJ1-3	CAISEGVSGNTIYF	TGTGCCATCAGTGAAGGGGTCTCTGGAAACACCATATATTTT
TRBD1	-	TRBV9	TRBJ1-4	CASSFRQGGEEKLFF	TGTGCCAGCAGCTTTCGACAGGGGGGTGAGGAAAAACTGTTTTTT
-	-	TRBV21-1	TRBJ1-1	CASSKKVGGVNTEAFF	TGTGCCAGCAGCAAAAAGGTCGGCGGGGTGAACACTGAAGCTTTCTTT
-	-	TRBV6-4	TRBJ1-5	CASSPSGWEDQPQHF	TGTGCCAGCAGTCCATCAGGGTGGGAAGATCAGCCCCAGCATTTT
-	-	TRBV2	TRBJ2-7	CAITGVPYEQYF	TGTGCCATTACGGGGGTTCCCTACGAGCAGTACTTC
TRBD1	-	TRBV9	TRBJ2-2	CASSSQTGRGTGELFF	TGTGCCAGCAGCTCCCAGACAGGGCGAGGCACCGGGGAGCTGTTTTTT
-	few	TRBV6-5	TRBJ1-2	CASSYSDRPYGYTF	TGTGCCAGCAGTTACTCGGACAGACCTTATGGCTACACCTTC
-	-	TRBV7-2	TRBJ2-4	CASSLQGKNIQYF	TGTGCCAGCTCCCTTCAGGGCAAAAACATTCAGTACTTC
TRBD1	few	TRBV27	TRBJ1-6	CASSSLVRGLDSPLHF	TGTGCCAGCAGTTCCCTCGTGAGGGGGCTTGATTCACCCCTCCACTTT
-	-	TRBV29-1	TRBJ2-2	CSVAQLRNTGELFF	TGCAGCGTTGCACAACTACGAAACACCGGGGAGCTGTTTTTT
-	few	TRBV27	TRBJ1-1	CASSGSDSITKAFF	TGTGCCAGCAGTGGCTCTGACAGTATAACAAAAGCTTTCTTT
-	-	TRBV6-1	TRBJ1-1	CASIKTGTESEAFF	TGTGCCAGCATTAAGACAGGAACGGAGTCTGAAGCTTTCTTT
-	few	TRBV7-3	TRBJ2-2	CASSSSSNTGELFF	TGTGCCAGCAGCTCTAGTTCGAACACCGGGGAGCTGTTTTTT
-	-	TRBV18	TRBJ1-5	CASSPAAGQPQHF	TGTGCCAGCTCACCAGCAGCAGGACAGCCCCAGCATTTT
-	-	TRBV21-1	TRBJ1-5	CASSKSQGARYSQPQHF	TGTGCCAGCAGCAAATCACAGGGGGCGCGATATAGTCAGCCCCAGCATTTT
-	few	TRBV7-8	TRBJ1-1	CASTTARGLRTEAFF	TGTGCCAGCACCACGGCGCGGGGCTTGAGGACTGAAGCTTTCTTT
-	-	TRBV27	TRBJ2-3	CASTPREFSTDTQYF	TGTGCCAGCACCCCGAGAGAGTTTAGCACAGATACGCAGTATTTT
-	-	TRBV6-6	TRBJ2-7	CAGAGSGSRDEQYF	TGTGCCGGGGCGGGGTCCGGGAGTAGGGACGAGCAGTACTTC
TRBD2	few	TRBV7-3	TRBJ2-3	CASSALAGGGDTQYF	TGTGCCAGCAGCGCACTAGCGGGGGGTGGGGATACGCAGTATTTT
-	-	TRBV27	TRBJ2-2	CASSYRRGRVVTGELFF	TGTGCCAGCAGTTACCGTCGGGGGAGAGTGGTCACCGGGGAGCTGTTTTTT
-	once	TRBV6-1	TRBJ2-5	CAGGWETQYF	TGTGCCGGGGGCTGGGAGACCCAGTACTTC
-	few	TRBV5-1	TRBJ2-7	CASSVISLSAAGPYEQYF	TGCGCCAGCAGCGTCATTAGCCTCAGTGCGGCCGGCCCCTACGAGCAGTACTTC
TRBD2	few	TRBV5-1	TRBJ2-7	CASSPAGEVGYEQYF	TGCGCCAGCAGCCCTGCGGGGGAGGTGGGCTACGAGCAGTACTTC
-	-	TRBV7-6	TRBJ2-6	CASSLGRARAASGANVLTF	TGTGCCAGCAGCTTAGGGAGGGCCAGGGCCGCCTCTGGGGCCAACGTCCTGACTTTC
-	-	TRBV4-2	TRBJ2-7	CASSHRPASSYEQYF	TGTGCCAGCAGCCACCGACCGGCTAGCTCCTACGAGCAGTACTTC
-	few	TRBV9	TRBJ2-7	CASSASGTRSYEQYF	TGTGCCAGCAGCGCATCCGGGACTCGATCCTACGAGCAGTACTTC
TRBD1	-	TRBV28	TRBJ2-7	CASSLTGLFYEQYF	TGTGCCAGCAGTCTGACAGGGCTTTTCTACGAGCAGTACTTC
-	-	TRBV2	TRBJ2-7	CATAYSEYEQYF	TGTGCCACGGCGTACTCGGAGTACGAGCAGTACTTC
-	-	TRBV7-6	TRBJ1-1	CASSFGGETEAFF	TGTGCCAGCAGCTTCGGGGGGGAGACTGAAGCTTTCTTT